This TCR beta chain was sequenced for a study of T-cell memory formation after mild COVID-19. TCRdb reprocessed the 5' RACE reads with MiXCR, giving one entry per CDR3 protein. The sample lists 300,000 to 400,000 distinct CDR3 sequences, approximately 13% occurring once. This clonotype turned up a few times. The CDR3 is 12 amino acids. With 5 bases removed from V and 4 bases from J, the gap between germline ends came to 5 bases. Germline V gene sequence: CDR1 SGHTA, CDR2 FQGTGA. Specimen: PBMCs or a T cell subset sorted from them (not recorded which). The TCR comes from a man between 18 and 29 years old who had mild COVID-19 (a few samples of this study predate the infection). Cell type and time point are not known. The V gene is TRBV7-3, the J gene TRBJ2-2, with D hard to call. The CDR3 region is CASSQFTGELFF. CDR3 bases: TGTGCCAGCAGCCAGTTCACCGGGGAGCTGTTTTTT.